This TCR beta chain was profiled in a study of blood T cell repertoires in COVID-19 (dated by TCRdb to 2019 to 2021). In the study overall: Samples from collaborators originated in the United States, Italy and Spain and spanned both the acute and convalescent phases of COVID-19. The material from the prospective study consisted of cDNA or gDNA derived from T cells, B-cell-depleted T cells, or PBMCs. Subjects who had been exposed to COVID-19, were actively infected with it, or had recovered from it provided the deeply sampled blood TCRbeta repertoires that made up the dataset. The repertoires were released in a freely available public database meant as a resource for research on the immune response to SARS-CoV-2. The samples were drawn from two sources: the first 160 participants of the ongoing ImmuneRACE study, and about 1,300 subjects contributed by 6 global collaborators. The sample metadata nearly always contained a de-identified subject ID, COVID-19 status, age in years and sex. Where available, HLA class I and class II types were taken from metadata supplied by the sample provider and were not determined by assay-based typing.

Points the paper makes about the study in general: How much clinical and demographic metadata was included differed by source and by participant, and the metadata was provided uncurated.

Concerning this clone: It has no known antigen specificity. Base qualities are not at hand, and no much larger clone is one base apart.

The germline V gene sets CDR1 to ENHRY and CDR2 to SYGVKD. The V end gives up 3 bases and the J end 3 bases, leaving 6 bases in the junction not matched to a gene. The CDR3 goes from the cysteine to the phenylalanine over 15 residues. The retained sequence is limited to the CDR3, 45 bases, with the frame set at the first base. Participants in the prospective study were aged roughly 18 to 90 years, lived in some 24 United States geographic areas, and enrolled through a virtual design. In the prospective study, cohorts were assigned on the basis of participant-reported clinical history obtained from a screening survey and a study questionnaire. In the prospective study, mobile phlebotomists collected whole blood, serum and a nasopharyngeal or oropharyngeal swab from each participant. Participants in the prospective study had the option to provide additional blood draws and questionnaires over an approximately two-month period. Before DNA extraction, prospective study blood samples were shipped either frozen or at room temperature.

The immunoSEQ Assay, a bias-controlled multiplex PCR, was used to amplify TCRbeta CDR3 regions from genomic DNA. In the source study's methods: Nucleated cell counts per sample were estimated from amplification of reference gene primers within the assay. To quantify the absolute abundance of each unique TCRbeta CDR3 rearrangement, sequence reads were collapsed and filtered. Productive Simpson clonality was computed per sample as the square root of Simpson's diversity index over productive rearrangements. TCRdb took over this immuneACCESS table, retaining in-frame rearrangements with V and J assigned. Such tables are incomplete; in checked studies, under half of the missing clones stem from an unresolved V gene, and the remainder is unexplained. V and J calls and clone size are as listed in that table; D and trimming were resolved from the DNA. In this sample the table shows around 320,000 clones, around 90% of which occur a single time. The ten largest clones add up to 4% to 5.5% of the sample.

The sequence was collected from a woman younger than 30 with acute COVID-19. Source material: PBMCs or T cells enriched from blood (not recorded which). The chain uses TRBV10-3 and TRBJ2-7, and 9 junction bases match TRBD1. The CDR3 sequence is CAISDGTGKFYEQYF. The sequence in DNA is TGTGCCATCAGTGACGGGACAGGGAAGTTCTACGAGCAGTACTTC.